The sample holds one count of the clone carrying this T cell receptor beta chain. The CDR3 is 14 amino acids. The ends were cut back, 4 bases at V and 4 bases at J, with 14 bases in the middle. CDR1 is SGHRS and CDR2 is YFSETQ in the germline V gene. This specimen belongs to a study of blood T cell repertoires in COVID-19. Overall study: Sites across the United States, Italy and Spain contributed samples from acute and convalescent COVID-19. The cDNA or gDNA used as material had been derived from T cells, B-cell-depleted T cells, or PBMCs.

Per the study methods: It was from reference gene primer amplification that nucleated cell counts were estimated. Produced via immunoSEQ multiplex PCR; TCRdb's table is partial and in-frame only. V and J calls and clone size are those listed in that table; D and trimming were worked out from the DNA. Seen here are about 170,000 clones, around 84% observed once, and the top ten hold around 3.2%. The sequence was obtained from a human donor with acute or convalescent COVID-19. The donor label of this sample is uncertain. The chain couples TRBV5-1 to TRBJ1-2; D possibly corresponds to TRBD1 (5 bases). The sequencing input was peripheral blood. CDR3 DNA sequence: TGCGCCAGCAGCCTAATGACAGATTCCTATGGCTACACCTTC. It is translated as CASSLMTDSYGYTF.